A selection of T cell receptor beta chains follows, all from one sample in a study of cytomegalovirus exposure and HLA in healthy donors. Sequencing was performed with immunoSEQ multiplex PCR; in TCRdb, only in-frame clones are kept and a portion is missing. The repertoire includes over 130,000 clones, 55% to 80% of them detected once, and about 7.1% sits in the top ten. The sequenced sample consisted of PBMCs. These receptors originate from a woman in her sixties or seventies in good health and CMV-seropositive. CDR3s include the opening cysteine and the closing phenylalanine or tryptophan. A D gene is named only where the DNA matches it firmly. Where a row states a size, it is once, few, many or the class of an expanded clone; other rows omit it.

J gene | D gene | V gene | clone size | CDR3 protein | CDR3 DNA
TRBJ1-1 | TRBD1 | TRBV10-3 | NA | CAISSQGVMNTEAFF | TGTGCCATCAGTTCCCAGGGGGTAATGAACACTGAAGCTTTCTTT
TRBJ2-5 | NA | TRBV5-5 | NA | CASSLLGMGGAQETQYF | TGTGCCAGCAGCTTGTTGGGTATGGGGGGGGCGCAAGAGACCCAGTACTTC
TRBJ2-1 | NA | TRBV5-1 | NA | CASSQMSGSSYNEQFF | TGCGCCAGCAGCCAGATGAGCGGAAGCTCCTACAATGAGCAGTTCTTC
TRBJ2-7 | NA | TRBV6-1 | few | CASSERSGLSYEQYF | TGTGCCAGCAGTGAAAGAAGCGGGCTATCCTACGAGCAGTACTTC
TRBJ2-3 | TRBD2 | TRBV5-6 | few | CASSLGLAGVADTQYF | TGTGCCAGCAGCTTGGGACTAGCGGGAGTGGCAGATACGCAGTATTTT
TRBJ1-3 | TRBD1 | TRBV7-9 | few | CASSLQGGAGNTIYF | TGTGCCAGCAGCCTACAGGGGGGGGCTGGAAACACCATATATTTT
TRBJ1-1 | NA | TRBV27 | NA | CASSLSQGRVAEAFF | TGTGCCAGCAGTTTATCCCAGGGCCGGGTGGCTGAAGCTTTCTTT
TRBJ2-7 | NA | TRBV7-9 | few | CASSLAGDRSYEQYF | TGTGCCAGCAGCTTAGCCGGCGACAGGTCCTACGAGCAGTACTTC
TRBJ2-7 | NA | TRBV19 | NA | CASSPQRADEQYF | TGTGCCAGTAGTCCCCAGCGGGCCGACGAGCAGTACTTC
TRBJ1-1 | NA | TRBV5-6 | few | CASSRTSNTEAFF | TGTGCCAGCAGCCGGACATCGAACACTGAAGCTTTCTTT
TRBJ1-2 | NA | TRBV15 | NA | CATSRIQGDGYTF | TGTGCCACCAGCAGAATACAGGGAGATGGCTACACCTTC
TRBJ2-7 | NA | TRBV27 | NA | CASSFFRGGAYEQYF | TGTGCCAGCAGTTTTTTCAGGGGTGGTGCCTACGAGCAGTACTTC
TRBJ1-5 | TRBD1 | TRBV19 | few | CASRTGGEQPQHF | TGTGCCAGTAGGACAGGGGGAGAACAGCCCCAGCATTTT
TRBJ2-7 | TRBD2 | TRBV9 | NA | CASSAGTSGSPSLEQYF | TGTGCCAGCAGCGCAGGGACTAGCGGGAGCCCCTCGCTAGAGCAGTACTTC
TRBJ2-1 | TRBD2 | TRBV28 | few | CASSLLSGSGLSYNEQFF | TGTGCCAGCAGTTTATTATCAGGTAGCGGGCTATCCTACAATGAGCAGTTCTTC
TRBJ2-7 | TRBD1 | TRBV11-1 | NA | CASSSTGGSYEQYF | TGTGCCAGCAGCTCAACAGGGGGCTCCTACGAGCAGTACTTC
TRBJ1-4 | TRBD1 | TRBV2 | NA | CASSQQTGIREKLFF | TGTGCCAGCAGCCAGCAGACAGGGATTCGTGAAAAACTGTTTTTT
TRBJ2-7 | TRBD2 | TRBV25-1 | NA | CASSENVGGSEYF | TGTGCCAGCAGTGAAAATGTGGGGGGGAGTGAGTACTTC
TRBJ2-1 | NA | TRBV21-1 | NA | CASSKVESLGTSGRASYNEQFF | TGTGCCAGCAGCAAAGTAGAATCCCTGGGGACTAGCGGGAGGGCTAGCTACAATGAGCAGTTCTTC
TRBJ1-1 | NA | TRBV28 | few | CASSFPKGGRTEAFF | TGTGCCAGCAGTTTCCCAAAGGGCGGGCGTACTGAAGCTTTCTTT
TRBJ2-7 | TRBD1 | TRBV28 | NA | CASSSGTVLHEQYF | TGTGCCAGCAGTTCAGGGACAGTTCTTCACGAGCAGTACTTC
TRBJ2-2 | NA | TRBV5-1 | few | CASSQKAGETGELFF | TGCGCCAGCAGCCAGAAGGCAGGGGAGACCGGGGAGCTGTTTTTT
TRBJ1-3 | NA | TRBV6-5 | NA | CASSADSSGNTIYF | TGTGCCAGCAGTGCCGACTCCTCTGGAAACACCATATATTTT
TRBJ1-5 | TRBD1 | TRBV30 | NA | CAWSVGQGSQPQHF | TGTGCCTGGAGTGTCGGACAGGGCTCCCAGCCCCAGCATTTT
TRBJ1-5 | NA | TRBV7-8 | NA | CASSLGSGSNQPQHF | TGTGCCAGCAGCTTAGGCAGCGGTAGCAATCAGCCCCAGCATTTT
TRBJ2-7 | NA | TRBV5-4 | NA | CASSPSYEQYF | TGTGCCAGCAGCCCTTCCTACGAGCAGTACTTC
TRBJ2-3 | TRBD2 | TRBV15 | NA | CATSSGLAGGNSNTQYF | TGTGCCACCAGCAGTGGACTAGCGGGAGGGAACTCAAATACGCAGTATTTT
TRBJ2-1 | NA | TRBV6-5 | few | CASSPPFNEQFF | TGTGCCAGCAGTCCCCCATTCAATGAGCAGTTCTTC
TRBJ2-1 | TRBD2 | TRBV7-3 | once | CASSLTWASGSPYNEQFF | TGTGCCAGCAGCTTAACTTGGGCTAGCGGGAGTCCTTACAATGAGCAGTTCTTC
TRBJ1-5 | TRBD1 | TRBV7-9 | few | CASSPTGVASNQPQHF | TGTGCCAGCAGCCCGACAGGGGTGGCGAGCAATCAGCCCCAGCATTTT
TRBJ1-1 | NA | TRBV4-3 | few | CASSPTENTEAFF | TGCGCCAGCAGCCCTACAGAGAACACTGAAGCTTTCTTT
TRBJ2-3 | TRBD2 | TRBV7-3 | NA | CASSLRGRAQDTQYF | TGTGCCAGCAGCTTACGCGGGAGGGCCCAAGATACGCAGTATTTT
TRBJ2-3 | TRBD2 | TRBV11-2 | NA | CASSLRGIGGGTADTQYF | TGTGCCAGCAGCTTACGGGGCATCGGGGGAGGGACGGCAGATACGCAGTATTTT
TRBJ1-1 | TRBD1 | TRBV28 | NA | CASSFRGTANTEAFF | TGTGCCAGCAGTTTTAGAGGGACAGCGAACACTGAAGCTTTCTTT
TRBJ1-2 | TRBD1 | TRBV30 | NA | CAWRPGQGRVFYGYTF | TGTGCCTGGAGGCCCGGACAGGGCCGAGTATTCTATGGCTACACCTTC
TRBJ1-6 | TRBD1 | TRBV6-5 | NA | CASSYGDSYSPLHF | TGTGCCAGCAGTTACGGGGACAGCTATTCACCCCTCCACTTT
TRBJ2-5 | TRBD2 | TRBV7-3 | few | CASSPGLAPRETQYF | TGTGCCAGCAGCCCCGGACTAGCGCCCCGAGAGACCCAGTACTTC
TRBJ1-1 | NA | TRBV2 | NA | CASAGLITTEAFF | TGTGCCAGCGCAGGTCTAATTACCACTGAAGCTTTCTTT
TRBJ2-5 | NA | TRBV2 | NA | CASSDEEETQYF | TGTGCCAGCAGCGACGAGGAAGAGACCCAGTACTTC
TRBJ1-2 | TRBD1 | TRBV5-4 | NA | CASSIPGTGTIYGYTF | TGTGCCAGCAGCATCCCCGGGACAGGGACTATCTATGGCTACACCTTC
TRBJ2-1 | NA | TRBV5-1 | NA | CASSGGTPSYNEQFF | TGCGCCAGCAGCGGGGGGACGCCGTCCTACAATGAGCAGTTCTTC
TRBJ1-2 | NA | TRBV11-2 | NA | CASSLRSGATNYGYTF | TGTGCCAGCAGCTTAAGGAGTGGGGCCACTAACTATGGCTACACCTTT
TRBJ2-3 | NA | TRBV7-5 | NA | CARSLAPPSVRPGDTQYF | TGTGCCAGAAGCTTAGCCCCTCCTAGTGTCCGCCCAGGGGATACGCAGTATTTT
TRBJ2-2 | NA | TRBV10-3 | NA | CAISDAGTTNTGELFF | TGTGCCATCAGTGATGCCGGGACAACGAACACCGGGGAGCTGTTTTTT
TRBJ1-5 | NA | TRBV6-5 | NA | CASSYGGNQPQHF | TGTGCCAGCAGTTACGGGGGGAATCAGCCCCAGCATTTT
TRBJ2-7 | TRBD1 | TRBV29-1 | NA | CSVLTGQGVLREQYF | TGCAGCGTCCTAACTGGCCAGGGGGTTCTGAGGGAGCAGTACTTC
TRBJ2-5 | NA | TRBV28 | NA | CASSSAIQGFRETQYF | TGTGCCAGCAGTTCCGCCATACAGGGATTCCGGGAGACCCAGTACTTC
TRBJ1-2 | TRBD1 | TRBV6-5 | NA | CASSYVRGSGGYTF | TGTGCCAGCAGTTACGTCAGGGGGTCGGGTGGCTACACCTTC
TRBJ1-4 | TRBD1 | TRBV15 | NA | CATRLTGGNEKLFF | TGTGCCACACGACTGACAGGGGGAAACGAAAAACTGTTTTTT
TRBJ2-2 | TRBD1 | TRBV5-4 | NA | CASSLEQGNIGELFF | TGTGCCAGCAGCTTGGAACAGGGGAACATCGGGGAGCTGTTTTTT
TRBJ2-2 | TRBD1 | TRBV30 | NA | CAWADRANTGELFF | TGTGCCTGGGCTGACAGGGCGAACACCGGGGAGCTGTTTTTT
TRBJ2-1 | NA | TRBV30 | once | CAWSSRLGEQFF | TGTGCCTGGAGTTCTAGGCTGGGTGAGCAGTTCTTC
TRBJ1-1 | TRBD1 | TRBV6-5 | few | CASSFGTVNTEAFF | TGTGCCAGCAGCTTCGGGACAGTAAACACTGAAGCTTTCTTT
TRBJ2-3 | NA | TRBV6-5 | few | CASSFRQATDTQYF | TGTGCCAGCAGTTTCCGACAGGCTACAGATACGCAGTATTTT
TRBJ2-7 | NA | TRBV5-8 | NA | CASSLGGSSYEQYF | TGTGCCAGCAGCTTGGGTGGCAGCTCCTACGAGCAGTACTTC
TRBJ2-4 | TRBD2 | TRBV30 | NA | CAWSVPPTSGRAKNIQYF | TGTGCCTGGAGTGTACCCCCGACTAGCGGGAGGGCCAAAAACATTCAGTACTTC
TRBJ1-5 | TRBD1 | TRBV10-3 | few | CAISESRAGGGQPQHF | TGTGCCATCAGTGAGTCGAGGGCAGGGGGCGGTCAGCCCCAGCATTTT